The 7 T cell receptor beta chains presented below share a single source sample, sequenced in a study of PD-L1 blockade in urothelial cancer. Documented time point: pretreatment peripheral blood. Profiling relied on immunoSEQ multiplex PCR, and the TCRdb table lists in-frame clones only, not all of them. The data contain 95,000 or so clones, around nine tenths of them singletons. This specimen consisted of PBMCs, obtained around atezolizumab (anti-PD-L1) treatment. The receptors were gathered from a man between 60 and 70 years old with urothelial cancer.

The rearrangement uses TRBV7-8 and TRBJ2-7, with a weak D call TRBD1 (6 bases). The CDR3 has 13 amino acids. Per germline, CDR1 SGHVS and CDR2 FQNEAQ. V lost 5 bases and J 3 bases, leaving 11 bases between the germline ends. CDR3 residues: CASSGVRGYEQYF. CDR3 coding DNA: TGTGCCAGCAGCGGCGTCAGGGGCTACGAGCAGTACTTC.

The chain couples TRBV10-3 to TRBJ2-7; 9 positions match TRBD1. The CDR3 is 14 amino acids. After removal of 8 bases from V and 0 bases from J, the junction contained 5 bases not matched to a gene. In germline, CDR1 is ENHRY, CDR2 SYGVKD. CDR3 sequence (DNA): TGTGCCATCGCCGGGACAGGGTCCTCCTACGAGCAGTACTTC. Protein: CAIAGTGSSYEQYF.

V usage is TRBV19 and J usage is TRBJ2-1, with a tentative D call TRBD2 (6 bases). The germline V gene has CDR1 LNHDA and CDR2 SQIVND (reference sequence). The CDR3 loop spans 15 amino acids. The germline V and J ends were trimmed by 4 bases and 7 bases, with 17 bases remaining between them. The CDR3 DNA reads TGTGCCAGTAGTAAAGGGAGGCCGGACGGGAATGAGCAGTTCTTC. The encoded protein is CASSKGRPDGNEQFF.

The J gene is TRBJ1-4, the V gene TRBV5-6; maybe TRBD1 (5 bases). Trimming cost V 3 bases and J 7 bases, with 16 bases left between them. CDR1 SGHDT and CDR2 YYEEEE come from the germline V gene. This CDR3 spans 15 amino acids. CDR3 in DNA: TGTGCCAGCAGCTCAGACAGTCCCTTGGGTGAAAAACTGTTTTTT. Translated, it gives CASSSDSPLGEKLFF.

The chain recombines TRBV21-1 with TRBJ2-3; the table's D call TRBD1 went unverified against the DNA. TRBV21-1 has pseudogene status. The CDR3 runs to 17 residues. This CDR3 reads CASSTYPGQGAADTQYF. In DNA, the CDR3 is TGTGCCAGCAGCACCTACCCGGGACAGGGGGCTGCAGATACGCAGTATTTT.

There are a few counts of this clone. The J gene is TRBJ2-1, the V gene TRBV30, with TRBD2 identical over 8 bases. Germline V gene data show CDR1 as GTSNPN and CDR2 as SVGIG (reference sequence). The CDR3 totals 17 residues. V was pared by 3 bases and J by 5 bases, with 15 bases of the junction left unmatched. CDR3 sequence reads: CAWRISSGLSEHNEQFF. The CDR3, as DNA: TGTGCCTGGAGGATATCTAGCGGGCTTTCAGAGCACAATGAGCAGTTCTTC.

The chain carries TRBV4-1 and TRBJ1-2, with 7 positions matching TRBD1. The V segment lost 5 bases and the J segment 2 bases; nucleotides outside the gene matches: 11. The CDR3 spans 16 residues. CDR1 and CDR2 (germline): MGHRA, YSYEKL. The CDR3 reads CASSSQGEVWNYGYTF. The CDR3 nucleotides are TGCGCCAGCAGCAGCCAGGGGGAAGTTTGGAACTATGGCTACACCTTC.